Each of the 9 T cell receptor beta chains below was sequenced from the same sample in a study of T cell responses to AZD1222 COVID-19 vaccine. Data came from immunoSEQ multiplex PCR; TCRdb stores just in-frame clones and leaves some out. The top ten clones hold roughly 3.1% of a sample with 150,000 to 200,000 clones, roughly nine tenths of them seen once. The material was peripheral blood, obtained on day 0 of AZD1222 vaccination. All receptors come from an adult in good health.

The CDR3 nucleotides are TGCGCCAGCAGCCCGGACACCGCCTACAATGAGCAGTTCTTC. It specifies CASSPDTAYNEQFF. This rearrangement joins TRBV5-1 to TRBJ2-1, with D possibly matching TRBD1 (5 bases). This CDR3 has 14 residues. Looked up from germline, CDR1 is SGHRS and CDR2 is YFSETQ. V lost 4 bases, J lost 2 bases, and 10 bases lay in between.

The chain employs TRBV28 and TRBJ1-4; D unresolved. This CDR3 comprises 15 residues. Germline V gene sequence: CDR1 MDHEN, CDR2 SYDVKM. The V end was cut by 5 bases, the J end by 8 bases, with 18 bases between. The CDR3 loop reads CASSTRSRVGEKLFF. The CDR3 bases are TGTGCCAGCAGTACCCGGTCTAGGGTCGGAGAAAAACTGTTTTTT.

The chain carries TRBV6-1 and TRBJ1-2, with 7 positions matching TRBD1. CDR3 size: 13 residues. The V segment lost 6 bases and the J segment 7 bases; nucleotides outside the gene matches: 8. CDR1 and CDR2 (germline): MNHNS, SASEGT. CDR3 sequence (DNA): TGTGCCAGCAGATTACAGGGGACCGCTGGCTACACCTTC. Its protein is CASRLQGTAGYTF.

The chain carries TRBV4-3 and TRBJ2-2; the D is unclear. The CDR3 contains 15 residues. V was pared by 0 bases and J by 9 bases, with 14 bases between. Germline V gives CDR1 LGHNA, CDR2 YSLEER. The CDR3 loop is CASSQDGVGFRELFF. CDR3 in DNA: TGCGCCAGCAGCCAAGATGGGGTAGGGTTTCGGGAGCTGTTTTTT.

The rearrangement links TRBV21-1 to TRBJ2-2; the tabulated D call, TRBD1, remains unverified against the DNA. TRBV21-1 is a listed pseudogene. The CDR3 contains 16 residues. CDR3 DNA: TGTGCCAGCAGCAAGCGACAGGGTACGGACACCGGGGAGCTGTTTTTT. Protein: CASSKRQGTDTGELFF.

The genes are TRBV6-5 and TRBJ1-3; TRBD1 matches at 8 bases. The CDR3 covers 13 residues. With 11 bases clipped from V and 2 bases from J, the junction kept 5 bases outside the gene matches. Germline V CDR1 and CDR2: MNHEY, SVGAGI. CDR3 sequence (DNA): TGTGCCTCCAGGGGGCAACCTGGAAACACCATATATTTT. Its translation is CASRGQPGNTIYF.

This chain connects TRBV7-3 to TRBJ2-7, with 10 bases aligning to TRBD2. Trimming at V came to 2 bases and at J to 1 base, leaving 2 bases not matched to a gene. CDR3 length equals 15 residues. The germline CDR1 and CDR2 sequences are SGHTA and FQGTGA. The CDR3 here is CASSLASGGSYEQYF. Here the CDR3 DNA reads TGTGCCAGCAGCTTAGCTAGCGGGGGATCCTACGAGCAGTACTTC. Filled out from reference TRBV7-3 and TRBJ2-7, the complete variable domain reads GAGVSQTPSNKVTEKGKYVELRCDPISGHTALYWYRQSLGQGPEFLIYFQGTGAADDSGLPNDRFFAVRPEGSVSTLKIQRTERGDSAVYLCASSLASGGSYEQYFGPGTRLTVT.

The V and J genes are TRBV15 and TRBJ2-7, with TRBD1 matching over 7 bases. The V gene's germline CDR1 is LNHNV and CDR2 YYDKDF (reference sequence). There are 16 residues in the CDR3. The junction had 8 bases not matched to a gene; V was cut back by 3 bases and J by 0 bases. The CDR3 sequence: CATSSLRDSFSYEQYF. DNA for the CDR3: TGTGCCACCAGCAGCCTCCGGGACAGCTTCTCCTACGAGCAGTACTTC.

The gene calls are TRBV11-3 and TRBJ2-7; a weak D match, TRBD2 (6 bases). Trimming cost V 5 bases and J 1 base, with 18 bases left between them. Germline V gene sequence: CDR1 SGHNT, CDR2 YENEEA. CDR3 length: 16 amino acids. CDR3 sequence reads: CASSHALGGRSYEQYF. CDR3 in DNA: TGTGCCAGCAGCCACGCCCTGGGGGGAAGATCCTACGAGCAGTACTTC.